The clone carrying this T cell receptor beta chain was picked up a small number of times. One junction end does not reproduce the germline sequence, and a read error may be involved. CDR3 length equals 14 residues. From germline, CDR1 is SGHKS and CDR2 YYEKEE (reference sequence). These data are taken from a study of blood T cells in healthy people across ages. A second 7 to 11 cycle PCR used barcoded and J-beta primers. TCRdb independently ran MiXCR on the 5' RACE reads; one entry per CDR3 protein. Altogether around 1,500,000 distinct CDR3 sequences are present, roughly 30% being singletons, with the ten largest covering 7.7%.

What was sequenced was blood. The chain couples TRBV5-5 to TRBJ1-2; D is undetermined. This sequence was found in a woman in her 30s in good health. The chain's CDR3 is CANSLGASNYGYTF. The CDR3 DNA reads TGTGCCAACAGCTTGGGAGCCTCTAACTATGGCTACACCTTC.